The TCR beta chain described here comes from a study of neurological immune-mediated disorders. The study's findings and limits: In HTLV-1-associated myelopathy, TCR clonal expansion was greatest, and in multiple sclerosis it was least, below healthy controls.

This clonotype has at least ten counts. Its matching antigen is unknown. By 5'RACE with 10-nucleotide random UMIs, the cDNA was made. One entry per CDR3 protein, called by TCRdb with MiXCR from the 5' RACE reads. The sample carries fewer than 65,000 distinct CDR3 sequences, approximately 4.1% recorded once. With V trimmed by 2 bases and J by 5 bases, 4 bases remained unmatched. The CDR3 is 15 residues long. Looked up from germline, CDR1 is LNHNV and CDR2 is YYDKDF (reference sequence). The study built unsorted libraries from 2 million PBMCs kept at -80 C. The sequence came from a man aged 50 to 60 with multiple sclerosis. The chain is built from TRBV15 and TRBJ2-5; TRBD1 matches at 11 bases. Sample: PBMCs. CDR3 sequence: CATSRRTGGLETQYF. Written as DNA, the CDR3 is TGTGCCACCAGCAGAAGGACAGGGGGCCTTGAGACCCAGTACTTC.